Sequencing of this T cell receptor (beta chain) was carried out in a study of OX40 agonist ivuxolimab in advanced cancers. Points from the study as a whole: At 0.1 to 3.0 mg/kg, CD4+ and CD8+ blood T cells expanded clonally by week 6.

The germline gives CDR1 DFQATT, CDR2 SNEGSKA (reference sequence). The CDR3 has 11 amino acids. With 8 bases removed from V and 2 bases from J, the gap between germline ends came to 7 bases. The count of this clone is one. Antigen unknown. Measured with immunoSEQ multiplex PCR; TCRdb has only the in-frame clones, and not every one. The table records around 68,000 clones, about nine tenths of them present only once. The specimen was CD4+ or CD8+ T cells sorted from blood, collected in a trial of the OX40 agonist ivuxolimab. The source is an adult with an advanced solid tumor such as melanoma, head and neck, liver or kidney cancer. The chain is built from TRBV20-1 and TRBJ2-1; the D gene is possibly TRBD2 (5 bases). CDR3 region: CSFGAYNEQFF. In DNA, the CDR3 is TGCAGTTTCGGGGCCTACAATGAGCAGTTCTTC.